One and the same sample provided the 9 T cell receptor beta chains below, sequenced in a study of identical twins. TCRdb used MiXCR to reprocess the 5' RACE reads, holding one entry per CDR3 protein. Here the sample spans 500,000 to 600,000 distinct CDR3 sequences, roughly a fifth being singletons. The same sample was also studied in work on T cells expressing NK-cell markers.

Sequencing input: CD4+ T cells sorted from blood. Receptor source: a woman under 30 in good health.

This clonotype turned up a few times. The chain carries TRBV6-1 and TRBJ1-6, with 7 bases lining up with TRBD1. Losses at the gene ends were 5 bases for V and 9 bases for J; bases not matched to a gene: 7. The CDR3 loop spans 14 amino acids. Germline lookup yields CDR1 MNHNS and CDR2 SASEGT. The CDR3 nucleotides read TGTGCCAGCAGTCCTACAGGGGAGAGTTCACCCCTCCACTTT. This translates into CASSPTGESSPLHF.

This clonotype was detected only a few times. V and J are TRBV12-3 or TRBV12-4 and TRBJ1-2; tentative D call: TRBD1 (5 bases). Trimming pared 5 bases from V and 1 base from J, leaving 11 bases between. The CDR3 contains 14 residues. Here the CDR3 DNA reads TGTGCCAGCAGTCGGACACAGGATAACTATGGCTACACCTTC. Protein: CASSRTQDNYGYTF.

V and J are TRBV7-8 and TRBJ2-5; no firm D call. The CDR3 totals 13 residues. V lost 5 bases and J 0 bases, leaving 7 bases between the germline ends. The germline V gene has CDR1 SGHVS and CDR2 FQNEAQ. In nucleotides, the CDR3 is TGTGCCAGCAGCCGATATAACCAAGAGACCCAGTACTTC. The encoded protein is CASSRYNQETQYF.

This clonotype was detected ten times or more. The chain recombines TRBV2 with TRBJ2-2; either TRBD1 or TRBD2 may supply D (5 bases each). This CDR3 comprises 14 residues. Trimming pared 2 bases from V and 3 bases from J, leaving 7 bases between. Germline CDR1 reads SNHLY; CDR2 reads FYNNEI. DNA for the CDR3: TGTGCCAGCAGTGAACAGGGAGACACCGGGGAGCTGTTTTTT. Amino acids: CASSEQGDTGELFF.

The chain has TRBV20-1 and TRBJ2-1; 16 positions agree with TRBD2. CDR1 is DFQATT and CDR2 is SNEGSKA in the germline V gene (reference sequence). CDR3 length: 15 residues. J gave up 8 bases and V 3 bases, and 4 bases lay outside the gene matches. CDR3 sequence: CSASLGTSGRDEQFF. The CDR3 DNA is TGCAGTGCTAGCCTGGGGACTAGCGGGAGGGATGAGCAGTTCTTC.

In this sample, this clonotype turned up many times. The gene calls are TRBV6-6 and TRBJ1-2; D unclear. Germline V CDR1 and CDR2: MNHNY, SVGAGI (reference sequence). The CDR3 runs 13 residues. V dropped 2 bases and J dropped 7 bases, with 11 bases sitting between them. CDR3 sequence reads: CASSYTQDRGYTF. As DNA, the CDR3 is TGTGCCAGCAGTTACACTCAGGACCGTGGCTACACCTTC.

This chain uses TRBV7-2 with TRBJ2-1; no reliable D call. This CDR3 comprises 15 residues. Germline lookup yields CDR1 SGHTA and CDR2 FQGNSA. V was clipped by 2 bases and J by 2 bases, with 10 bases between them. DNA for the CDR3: TGTGCCAGCAGCTTAACTTCGCGCCCCTACAATGAGCAGTTCTTC. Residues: CASSLTSRPYNEQFF.

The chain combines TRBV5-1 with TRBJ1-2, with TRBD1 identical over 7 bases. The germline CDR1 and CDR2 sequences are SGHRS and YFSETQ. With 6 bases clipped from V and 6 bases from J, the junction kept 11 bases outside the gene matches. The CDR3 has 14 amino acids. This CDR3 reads CASTPTGSGDGYTF. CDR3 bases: TGCGCCAGCACTCCGACAGGGAGTGGGGATGGCTACACCTTC.

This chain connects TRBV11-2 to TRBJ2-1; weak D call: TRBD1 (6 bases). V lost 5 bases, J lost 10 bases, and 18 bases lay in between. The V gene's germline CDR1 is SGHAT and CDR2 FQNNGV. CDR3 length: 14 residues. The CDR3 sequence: CASSRSGDSREQFF. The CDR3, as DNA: TGTGCCAGCAGCAGATCAGGGGATTCCAGGGAGCAGTTCTTC.